One sample yielded the 19 T cell receptor beta chains listed below, sequenced in a study of T cells after yellow fever vaccination. MiXCR was run by TCRdb on the 5' RACE reads, yielding one entry per CDR3 protein. The table includes some 260,000 distinct CDR3 sequences, around 4.9% detected once. The source was CD4+ T cells sorted from PBMCs, collected on the day of the yellow fever booster vaccination. These receptors were taken from a man younger than 30 who received the YFV17D yellow fever vaccine.

This clonotype was seen a few times. V and J are TRBV20-1 and TRBJ1-2; D unclear. From germline, CDR1 is DFQATT and CDR2 SNEGSKA (reference sequence). The V and J ends lost 3 bases and 6 bases respectively, with 8 bases between them. CDR3 size: 11 residues. CDR3 region: CSASWRDGYTF. The CDR3 DNA reads TGCAGTGCTAGTTGGAGGGATGGCTACACCTTC.

This clonotype showed up many times. The rearrangement uses TRBV2 and TRBJ2-5; D remains unclear. Per germline, CDR1 SNHLY and CDR2 FYNNEI. The CDR3 runs 12 residues. V was clipped by 4 bases and J by 5 bases, with 8 bases between them. The CDR3 loop reads CASSAGSETQYF. In DNA form, the CDR3 reads TGTGCCAGCAGTGCTGGGTCCGAGACCCAGTACTTC.

At least ten counts were recorded for this clonotype. The rearrangement joins TRBV5-6 to TRBJ1-2; no clear D. The CDR3 runs 13 residues. V was clipped by 1 base and J by 5 bases, with 9 bases between them. The germline CDR1 and CDR2 sequences are SGHDT and YYEEEE. CDR3 protein: CASSLWPEYGYTF. CDR3 bases: TGTGCCAGCAGCTTGTGGCCAGAATATGGCTACACCTTC.

This clonotype was seen more than once but under ten times. The rearrangement joins TRBV30 to TRBJ2-3, with D possibly TRBD1 on 5 matching bases. V shed 5 bases and J shed 0 bases, with 12 bases lying between them. The CDR3 length is 14 residues. Germline V gives CDR1 GTSNPN, CDR2 SVGIG (reference sequence). The CDR3 loop is CAWETASSTDTQYF. The CDR3 nucleotides are TGTGCCTGGGAGACAGCCTCTAGCACAGATACGCAGTATTTT.

The chain carries TRBV7-9 and TRBJ1-1; weak D call: TRBD1 (6 bases). CDR1 and CDR2 (germline): SEHNR, FQNEAQ (reference sequence). This CDR3 contains 13 residues. V was trimmed by 2 bases and J by 8 bases, leaving 12 bases between them. The CDR3 protein is CASSLMYREEAFF. The DNA of the CDR3 is TGTGCCAGCAGCTTAATGTACAGGGAGGAAGCTTTCTTT.

Points on this clonotype: A read error may produce the germline difference seen at one junction end. The genes are TRBV20-1 and TRBJ2-1; maybe TRBD2 (6 bases). This CDR3 has 13 residues. Germline V gives CDR1 DFQATT, CDR2 SNEGSKA (reference sequence). The CDR3 sequence: CSARDPDYYEQFF. The CDR3 nucleotides are TGCAGTGCTAGAGATCCGGACTACTATGAGCAGTTCTTC.

The CDR3 sequence is CSARRFGDPTSDTQYF. CDR3 nucleotides: TGCAGTGCTAGGAGGTTTGGGGACCCTACTTCGGATACGCAGTATTTT. J is TRBJ2-3 and V is TRBV20-1, with D perhaps TRBD1 or TRBD2 (5 bases each). The CDR3 runs to 16 residues. Trimming removed 3 bases from V and 6 bases from J, with 22 bases in between. Germline V CDR1 and CDR2: DFQATT, SNEGSKA (reference sequence).

The chain joins TRBV11-2 to TRBJ1-1; D possibly corresponds to TRBD1 (5 bases). Trimming stripped 2 bases from V and 4 bases from J, with 17 bases between. The germline CDR1 and CDR2 sequences are SGHAT and FQNNGV. This CDR3 spans 16 amino acids. The CDR3 region has the DNA TGTGCCAGCAGCTTAAGGAACATGGGGGACTTCACTGAAGCTTTCTTT. It specifies CASSLRNMGDFTEAFF. The full variable domain, in which reference TRBV11-2 and TRBJ1-1 provide the parts outside the CDR3, is EAGVAQSPRYKIIEKRQSVAFWCNPISGHATLYWYQQILGQGPKLLIQFQNNGVVDDSQLPKDRFSAERLKGVDSTLKIQPAKLEDSAVYLCASSLRNMGDFTEAFFGQGTRLTVV.

This clonotype was seen at least ten times. The V gene is TRBV7-3, the J gene TRBJ2-4; TRBD2 is a possible D gene (5 bases). CDR1 and CDR2 from the germline V gene are SGHTA and FQGTGA. There are 13 residues in the CDR3. The V end was cut by 4 bases, the J end by 10 bases, with 14 bases between. The CDR3 loop is CASSSIPPGIQYF. CDR3 coding DNA: TGTGCCAGCAGCTCCATACCCCCGGGGATTCAGTACTTC.

This chain uses TRBV5-1 with TRBJ2-6; no clear D gene. With 4 bases removed from V and 0 bases from J, the gap between germline ends came to 8 bases. CDR1 SGHRS and CDR2 YFSETQ come from the germline V gene. CDR3 length equals 15 residues. CDR3 protein: CASSVGISGANVLTF. CDR3 coding DNA: TGCGCCAGCAGCGTGGGGATCTCTGGGGCCAACGTCCTGACTTTC.

The chain joins TRBV7-9 to TRBJ2-6; 10 bases match TRBD1. J gave up 4 bases and V 3 bases, and 12 bases lay outside the gene matches. Germline values: CDR1 SEHNR, CDR2 FQNEAQ (reference sequence). The CDR3 runs to 19 residues. The CDR3: CASSFRQGQGLAGANVLTF. In DNA form, the CDR3 reads TGTGCCAGCAGCTTCCGTCAGGGACAGGGGTTAGCGGGGGCCAACGTCCTGACTTTC.

The chain carries TRBV28 and TRBJ1-4, with 9 positions matching TRBD1. V was pared by 4 bases and J by 6 bases, with 3 bases of the junction left unmatched. CDR1 MDHEN and CDR2 SYDVKM come from the germline V gene. The CDR3 contains 14 residues. DNA of the CDR3: TGTGCCAGCAGTTCCGGGACAGGGTATGAAAAACTGTTTTTT. This sequence encodes CASSSGTGYEKLFF. Full variable domain (outside the CDR3, taken from reference TRBV28 and TRBJ1-4): DVKVTQSSRYLVKRTGEKVFLECVQDMDHENMFWYRQDPGLGLRLIYFSYDVKMKEKGDIPEGYSVSREKKERFSLILESASTNQTSMYLCASSSGTGYEKLFFGSGTQLSVL.

The V gene is TRBV18, the J gene TRBJ2-5, with unresolved D. Trimming stripped 2 bases from V and 5 bases from J, with 9 bases between. Germline assignment: CDR1 KGHSH and CDR2 LQKENI. CDR3 length: 13 amino acids. The CDR3 nucleotides are TGTGCCAGCTCACCAGAACGGTCGGAGACCCAGTACTTC. This gives the protein CASSPERSETQYF.

This clonotype came up many times. The chain combines TRBV10-2 with TRBJ1-1; D ambiguous. The CDR3 covers 14 residues. Trimming left V 6 bases short and J 2 bases short, with 13 bases between. Germline-derived CDR1 and CDR2 are WSHSY and SAAADI. The CDR3 reads CASRDVGGNTEAFF. CDR3 sequence (DNA): TGCGCCAGCAGGGATGTCGGTGGTAACACTGAAGCTTTCTTT.

V and J are TRBV7-2 and TRBJ2-1; D is ambiguous. CDR1 SGHTA and CDR2 FQGNSA come from the germline V gene. V gave up 3 bases and J gave up 8 bases, with 11 bases separating them. The CDR3 loop spans 13 amino acids. The CDR3 nucleotides read TGTGCCAGCAGCTTCCTACCGGGCCATGAGCAGTTCTTC. It specifies CASSFLPGHEQFF. The full variable domain, in which reference TRBV7-2 and TRBJ2-1 provide the parts outside the CDR3, is GAGVSQSPSNKVTEKGKDVELRCDPISGHTALYWYRQSLGQGLEFLIYFQGNSAPDKSGLPSDRFSAERTGGSVSTLTIQRTQQEDSAVYLCASSFLPGHEQFFGPGTRLTVL.

The gene calls are TRBV3-1 and TRBJ2-3; 7 positions agree with TRBD2. Germline V gene sequence: CDR1 LGHDT, CDR2 YNNKEL (reference sequence). V dropped 8 bases and J dropped 7; count of bases not matched to a gene: 6. This CDR3 is built from 12 residues. CDR3 in amino acids: CASSLAEHTQYF. The CDR3 nucleotides read TGTGCCAGCTCCCTAGCGGAGCATACGCAGTATTTT.

As DNA, the CDR3 is TGTGCCAGCAGCGTAGCTCGGGGCAGGGGCTATGGCTACACCTTC. Translating gives CASSVARGRGYGYTF. V is TRBV9 and J is TRBJ1-2; weak D call: TRBD1 (6 bases). The CDR3 length is 15 residues. Germline-derived CDR1 and CDR2 are SGDLS and YYNGEE. Trimming left V 0 bases short and J 4 bases short, with 13 bases between.

The chain has TRBV28 and TRBJ1-2; 10 nucleotides agree with TRBD1. Germline CDR1 MDHEN, CDR2 SYDVKM. CDR3 length: 14 residues. With 4 bases clipped from V and 5 bases from J, the junction kept 4 bases outside the gene matches. The CDR3 spells CASSSGTGDYGYTF. The CDR3, as DNA: TGTGCCAGCAGTTCCGGGACAGGGGATTATGGCTACACCTTC.

This clonotype was counted between two and nine times. V is TRBV6-5 and J is TRBJ1-2; no firm D call. The CDR3 length is 18 residues. The ends were cut back, 0 bases at V and 5 bases at J, with 22 bases in the middle. In germline, CDR1 is MNHEY, CDR2 SVGAGI. The CDR3, as DNA: TGTGCCAGCAGTTACTCTTTAAGGAAAGCAGAGAGTCATTATGGCTACACCTTC. This codes for CASSYSLRKAESHYGYTF.